This T cell receptor beta chain derives from a study of blood T cell repertoires in COVID-19. Study-level information: From T cells, B-cell-depleted T cells, or PBMCs came the material, which was cDNA or gDNA.

In the original analysis: Quantification of nucleated cells was approximated via reference gene primer amplification. Repertoires were generated with immunoSEQ multiplex PCR, while TCRdb's copy carries only in-frame clones and drops some. The V and J calls and the clone size are those of that table, but D and trimming were determined from the DNA. The repertoire holds around 100,000 clones, with roughly 72% as singletons. The V and J ends lost 6 bases and 4 bases respectively, with 13 bases between them. From germline, CDR1 is KGHSH and CDR2 LQKENI. The CDR3 is made up of 14 amino acids. The sequence came from an older man with acute or convalescent COVID-19. This chain joins TRBV18 and TRBJ1-5; TRBD1 is a possible D gene (5 bases). Sample: peripheral blood. This CDR3 reads CASSGGVSNQPQHF. The CDR3 DNA sequence: TGTGCCAGCTCCGGGGGGGTTAGTAATCAGCCCCAGCATTTT.